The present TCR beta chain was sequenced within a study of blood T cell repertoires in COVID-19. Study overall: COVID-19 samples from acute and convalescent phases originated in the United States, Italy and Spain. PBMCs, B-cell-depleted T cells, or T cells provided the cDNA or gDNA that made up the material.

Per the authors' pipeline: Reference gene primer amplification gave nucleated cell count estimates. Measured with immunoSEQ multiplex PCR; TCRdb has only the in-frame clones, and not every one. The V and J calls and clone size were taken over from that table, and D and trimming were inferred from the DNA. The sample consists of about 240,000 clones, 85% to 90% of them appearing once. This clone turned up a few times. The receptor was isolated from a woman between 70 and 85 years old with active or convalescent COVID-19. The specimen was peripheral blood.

This chain's CDR3 is CASSSNGNEKLFF. CDR3 nucleotides: TGTGCCAGTAGTTCCAACGGGAATGAAAAACTGTTTTTT. This chain uses TRBV19 with TRBJ1-4; D not certain. Trimming took off 5 bases at V and 5 bases at J, with 9 bases between the two ends. CDR3 length: 13 amino acids. Germline CDR1 LNHDA, CDR2 SQIVND (reference sequence). Together with reference TRBV19 and TRBJ1-4, the CDR3 gives the full variable domain: DGGITQSPKYLFRKEGQNVTLSCEQNLNHDAMYWYRQDPGQGLRLIYYSQIVNDFQKGDIAEGYSVSREKKESFPLTVTSAQKNPTAFYLCASSSNGNEKLFFGSGTQLSVL.